These 28 T cell receptor beta chains were sequenced from one sample in a study of cytomegalovirus exposure and HLA in healthy donors (dated by TCRdb to between 2016 and 2019). Receptor libraries were prepared by the immunoSEQ multiplex PCR assay. A mixture of 60 forward primers for TCR Vbeta segments and 13 reverse primers for TCR Jbeta segments was used in the multiplex PCR. TCRdb provides this immuneACCESS table in a form limited to in-frame rearrangements. Some clones are lacking; in checked studies, under half of them reflect an unresolved V gene, and why the rest are absent is not known. This sample holds more than 90,000 clones; about 80% were observed only once. 0.5% to 0.65% of the sample rests with the top ten. The sequenced material came from PBMCs. The receptors originated from a man aged 25-45 years in good health and CMV-seronegative.

Note on this clone: Germline is not matched at one junction end, which may reflect a read error. The chain couples TRBV7-6 to TRBJ1-2, with D possibly matching TRBD1 (6 bases). Germline CDR1 and CDR2: SGHVS and FNYEAQ. The CDR3 is 15 residues long. CDR3 amino acids: CASSDQQGRALQPYF. CDR3 nucleotides: TGTGCCAGCAGCGACCAACAGGGTAGGGCTCTCCAGCCTTACTTC. Combining the CDR3 with reference TRBV7-6 and TRBJ1-2 gives the whole variable domain GAGVSQSPRYKVTKRGQDVALRCDPISGHVSLYWYRQALGQGPEFLTYFNYEAQQDKSGLPNDRFSAERPEGSISTLTIQRTEQRDSAMYRCASSDQQGRALQPYFGSGTRLTVV.

This rearrangement joins TRBV5-1 to TRBJ1-1, with a weak D call TRBD1 (5 bases). The CDR3 runs 14 residues. Trimming removed 0 bases from V and 11 bases from J, with 17 bases in between. Germline-derived CDR1 and CDR2 are SGHRS and YFSETQ. CDR3 sequence (DNA): TGCGCCAGCAGCTTGGGGGGGGAGGGTCTCTTCGCTTTCTTT. This codes for CASSLGGEGLFAFF.

As DNA, the CDR3 is TGCGCCAGCAGCCAGGGCTTGGGTCTTGCTAGCGGGGGGCGCACAGATACGCAGTATTTT. Its translation: CASSQGLGLASGGRTDTQYF. This chain links TRBV5-1 with TRBJ2-3, with 11 positions matching TRBD2. From germline, CDR1 is SGHRS and CDR2 YFSETQ. The CDR3 runs to 20 residues. The J segment lost 1 base and the V segment lost 4 bases, leaving 17 bases of the junction unmatched.

The rearrangement uses TRBV28 and TRBJ1-2; 11 bases align to TRBD1. V dropped 5 bases and J dropped 9; count of bases not matched to a gene: 11. Germline V gene sequence: CDR1 MDHEN, CDR2 SYDVKM. The CDR3 contains 15 residues. The CDR3 loop reads CASSTLPGTGGRYTF. The DNA of the CDR3 is TGTGCCAGCAGTACCCTACCCGGGACAGGGGGTCGCTACACCTTC.

The chain is built from TRBV7-2 and TRBJ1-1; unclear D gene. The length of the CDR3 is 16 residues. Germline CDR1 is SGHTA and CDR2 is FQGNSA. The V and J ends lost 5 bases and 4 bases respectively, with 20 bases between them. In nucleotides, the CDR3 is TGTGCCAGCAGCCCAAGTTCGGGGTCCCCAGGCACTGAAGCTTTCTTT. The encoded protein is CASSPSSGSPGTEAFF.

The V call is TRBV5-4, the J call TRBJ2-7, with D hard to call. V lost 4 bases to trimming and J lost 7 bases, with 12 bases between them. CDR1 and CDR2 from the germline V gene are SGHNT and YYREEE (reference sequence). This CDR3 comprises 12 residues. As DNA, the CDR3 is TGTGCCAGCAGCCTAGACGAGATGGAGCAGTACTTC. It yields the protein CASSLDEMEQYF.

V usage is TRBV11-3 and J usage is TRBJ2-1; D gene unclear. V lost 4 bases and J lost 3, with 13 bases in between. This CDR3 is 15 amino acids long. Germline V CDR1 and CDR2: SGHNT, YENEEA. This CDR3 is CASSYRGPYYNEQFF. The DNA for the CDR3 is TGTGCCAGCAGCTATCGAGGCCCCTACTACAATGAGCAGTTCTTC.

This chain connects TRBV27 to TRBJ2-2; D possibly corresponds to TRBD2 (6 bases). The CDR3 runs 16 residues. V lost 3 bases and J 2 bases, leaving 13 bases between the germline ends. Germline values: CDR1 MNHEY, CDR2 SMNVEV (reference sequence). The CDR3 spells CASSFDGRGNTGELFF. CDR3 nucleotide sequence: TGTGCCAGCAGTTTTGACGGGAGAGGTAACACCGGGGAGCTGTTTTTT.

A few counts support this clone. The chain couples TRBV27 to TRBJ1-2; 7 positions match TRBD1. After removal of 3 bases from V and 3 bases from J, the junction contained 1 base not matched to a gene. The CDR3 sequence is 13 residues long. CDR1 MNHEY and CDR2 SMNVEV come from the germline V gene (reference sequence). This CDR3 reads CASSFGQDYGYTF. The CDR3 nucleotides are TGTGCCAGCAGTTTCGGACAGGACTATGGCTACACCTTC.

Turning to this clone: One end of the junction varies from germline; a read error may be responsible. The rearrangement joins TRBV7-9 to TRBJ1-5, with 8 bases lining up with TRBD1. This CDR3 is built from 12 residues. CDR1 SEHNR and CDR2 FQNEAQ come from the germline V gene (reference sequence). CDR3 bases: TGTTCCAGCAGCCAACAGACAGGGGTCCAGCATTTT. Encoded protein: CSSSQQTGVQHF.

This clone was recorded once. CDR3 DNA sequence: TGTGCCAGCCACAGGAACTATGGCTACACCTTC. Its protein product is CASHRNYGYTF. This chain connects TRBV6-1 to TRBJ1-2, with a weak D call TRBD1 (5 bases). The CDR3 sequence is 11 residues long. Trimming took off 8 bases at V and 2 bases at J, with 6 bases between the two ends. Germline V CDR1 and CDR2: MNHNS, SASEGT.

J is TRBJ1-3 and V is TRBV20-1; D is unresolved. From germline, CDR1 is DFQATT and CDR2 SNEGSKA (reference sequence). Trimming pared 0 bases from V and 9 bases from J, leaving 6 bases between. The CDR3 contains 11 residues. The CDR3 sequence is CSARDHSTIYF. In DNA form, the CDR3 reads TGCAGTGCTAGAGATCACAGCACCATATATTTT.

This clone was recorded a few times. The rearrangement joins TRBV5-6 to TRBJ1-5; no firm D call. The CDR3 covers 12 residues. Germline CDR1 reads SGHDT; CDR2 reads YYEEEE. Trimming pared 1 base from V and 5 bases from J, leaving 4 bases between. CDR3 protein: CASSLLYQPQHF. The CDR3 DNA reads TGTGCCAGCAGCTTGCTATATCAGCCCCAGCATTTT. Drawing the rest from reference TRBV5-6 and TRBJ1-5, the complete variable domain is DAGVTQSPTHLIKTRGQQVTLRCSPKSGHDTVSWYQQALGQGPQFIFQYYEEEERQRGNFPDRFSGHQFPNYSSELNVNALLLGDSALYLCASSLLYQPQHFGDGTRLSIL.

The rearrangement joins TRBV29-1 to TRBJ1-2; 8 bases are shared with TRBD1. This CDR3 is 12 amino acids long. Germline loops: CDR1 SQVTM, CDR2 ANQGSEA. V was pared by 8 bases and J by 4 bases, with 6 bases of the junction left unmatched. Written as DNA, the CDR3 is TGCAGCACCCCGGGACAGGTCTATGGCTACACCTTC. This translates into CSTPGQVYGYTF.

This sequence joins TRBV7-9 and TRBJ1-2; 11 nucleotides align to TRBD1. This CDR3 region has 16 residues. The J segment lost 4 bases and the V segment lost 6 bases, leaving 10 bases of the junction unmatched. Germline values: CDR1 SEHNR, CDR2 FQNEAQ (reference sequence). The CDR3 sequence: CASRASTGTGGYGYTF. CDR3 in DNA: TGTGCCAGCAGGGCATCAACCGGGACAGGGGGCTATGGCTACACCTTC.

The DNA for the CDR3 is TGTGCCAGCTCACCAACCCGGACAGGGGCCTACGAGCAGTACGTC. Translation: CASSPTRTGAYEQYV. The rearrangement links TRBV18 to TRBJ2-7; the match to TRBD1 covers 9 bases. The germline gives CDR1 KGHSH, CDR2 LQKENI. There are 15 residues in the CDR3. V gave up 2 bases and J gave up 2 bases; unmatched junction bases: 4.

The CDR3: CARTTNPGLEGDGYTF. Written as DNA, the CDR3 is TGTGCCAGGACCACCAACCCCGGCTTGGAGGGAGATGGCTACACCTTC. The rearrangement joins TRBV19 to TRBJ1-2; D not resolved. This CDR3 has 16 amino acids. Trimming took off 9 bases at V and 6 bases at J, with 26 bases between the two ends. Germline loops: CDR1 LNHDA, CDR2 SQIVND (reference sequence). The whole variable domain, remainder taken from reference TRBV19 and TRBJ1-2, is DGGITQSPKYLFRKEGQNVTLSCEQNLNHDAMYWYRQDPGQGLRLIYYSQIVNDFQKGDIAEGYSVSREKKESFPLTVTSAQKNPTAFYLCARTTNPGLEGDGYTFGSGTRLTVV.

The chain uses TRBV5-4 and TRBJ1-4, with TRBD1 matching over 9 bases. CDR3 length equals 16 residues. With 0 bases clipped from V and 3 bases from J, the junction kept 3 bases outside the gene matches. Germline V gene lookup returns CDR1 SGHNT and CDR2 YYREEE (reference sequence). This CDR3 reads CASSLDRGQANEKLFF. The CDR3 region has the DNA TGTGCCAGCAGCTTGGACAGGGGGCAAGCTAATGAAAAACTGTTTTTT.

The J gene is TRBJ1-5, the V gene TRBV27; TRBD1 is a possible D gene (5 bases). Deletions cut 3 bases from V and 6 bases from J, with 12 bases between. CDR3 length equals 14 residues. The germline gives CDR1 MNHEY, CDR2 SMNVEV (reference sequence). The CDR3 DNA sequence: TGTGCCAGCAGTTTCGGGGGTCCGGCTCAGCCCCAGCATTTT. Its protein is CASSFGGPAQPQHF.

This clone was seen a handful of times. The chain uses TRBV4-2 and TRBJ2-5, with 11 bases fitting TRBD1. V shed 3 bases and J 1 base; nucleotides not matched to a gene: 19. This CDR3 has 21 amino acids. Germline-derived CDR1 and CDR2 are LGHNA and YNFKEQ. CDR3 coding DNA: TGTGCCAGCAGCCACGGTGGAAGGACAGGGGGCATGAGGGTCGGCCAAGAGACCCAGTACTTC. Its translation is CASSHGGRTGGMRVGQETQYF.

The chain is built from TRBV4-1 and TRBJ2-3; TRBD2 matches at 12 bases. V shed 4 bases and J 9 bases; nucleotides not matched to a gene: 14. Per the germline V gene, CDR1 is MGHRA and CDR2 is YSYEKL. This CDR3 region has 17 residues. Here the CDR3 reads CASSRPGLAGEKGTQYF. CDR3 DNA sequence: TGCGCCAGCAGCCGACCGGGACTAGCGGGCGAAAAGGGCACGCAGTATTTT.

V usage is TRBV19 and J usage is TRBJ2-1; 7 nucleotides match TRBD2. V gave up 4 bases and J gave up 4 bases; unmatched junction bases: 7. This CDR3 contains 15 residues. CDR1 is LNHDA and CDR2 is SQIVND in the germline V gene (reference sequence). The CDR3 bases are TGTGCCAGTAGTAGCGGGAGTAACAGATACAATGAGCAGTTCTTC. Translating gives CASSSGSNRYNEQFF.

The chain joins TRBV29-1 to TRBJ1-1, with D tentatively TRBD1 (5 bases). Trimming pared 5 bases from V and 4 bases from J, leaving 8 bases between. There are 11 residues in the CDR3. In germline, CDR1 is SQVTM, CDR2 ANQGSEA. Written as DNA, the CDR3 is TGCAGCGTTTCGGGGGGCACTGAAGCTTTCTTT. Amino acid sequence: CSVSGGTEAFF.

The V call is TRBV7-8, the J call TRBJ1-2; TRBD1 agrees at 9 bases. The CDR3 length is 15 residues. Germline values: CDR1 SGHVS, CDR2 FQNEAQ. J gave up 6 bases and V 6 bases, and 11 bases lay outside the gene matches. The CDR3 is CASSHGFTGGDGYTF. CDR3 nucleotides: TGTGCCAGCAGTCATGGGTTTACAGGGGGCGATGGCTACACCTTC.

The rearrangement links TRBV11-2 to TRBJ2-5, with TRBD2 matching over 14 bases. V lost 11 bases to trimming and J lost 2 bases; unmatched junction nucleotides: 19. Germline values: CDR1 SGHAT, CDR2 FQNNGV. This CDR3 comprises 19 residues. DNA for the CDR3: TGTGCCGCTACTGTAGGACCTGGACTAGCGGGGGGCCCACAAGAGACCCAGTACTTC. Protein sequence: CAATVGPGLAGGPQETQYF. The full variable domain, rest sourced from reference TRBV11-2 and TRBJ2-5, is EAGVAQSPRYKIIEKRQSVAFWCNPISGHATLYWYQQILGQGPKLLIQFQNNGVVDDSQLPKDRFSAERLKGVDSTLKIQPAKLEDSAVYLCAATVGPGLAGGPQETQYFGPGTRLLVL.

V gene TRBV2 combines with J gene TRBJ2-7; 7 bases map to TRBD1. The CDR3 contains 13 residues. The ends lost 6 bases at V and 0 bases at J; junction bases unmatched: 2. CDR1 is SNHLY, CDR2 FYNNEI, per germline. The CDR3 DNA reads TGTGCCAGCAGCCGGGACAGCTCCTACGAGCAGTACTTC. Translation: CASSRDSSYEQYF. The full variable domain, rest sourced from reference TRBV2 and TRBJ2-7, is EPEVTQTPSHQVTQMGQEVILRCVPISNHLYFYWYRQILGQKVEFLVSFYNNEISEKSEIFDDQFSVERPDGSNFTLKIRSTKLEDSAMYFCASSRDSSYEQYFGPGTRLTVT.

This chain connects TRBV2 to TRBJ2-1; 9 bases match TRBD2. Trimming removed 6 bases from V and 3 bases from J; junction bases left unmatched: 9. This CDR3 region has 16 residues. CDR1 is SNHLY and CDR2 is FYNNEI in the germline V gene. The CDR3 reads CASRALLAGSYNEQFF. The DNA for the CDR3 is TGTGCCAGCAGAGCTCTTCTAGCGGGAAGCTACAATGAGCAGTTCTTC.

This clone was counted only a few times. V and J are TRBV5-6 and TRBJ1-1; the match to TRBD1 covers 8 bases. J was trimmed by 7 bases and V by 4 bases; bases with no gene match: 12. CDR3 size: 15 residues. From germline, CDR1 is SGHDT and CDR2 YYEEEE. The CDR3 loop is CASSPGTGSPFEAFF. For the CDR3, the DNA is TGTGCCAGCAGCCCCGGGACAGGTTCTCCCTTTGAAGCTTTCTTT.